A selection of T cell receptor beta chains follows, all from one sample in a study of blood T cell repertoires in COVID-19. The protocol was immunoSEQ multiplex PCR, while the TCRdb copy is restricted to in-frame clones and leaves out a portion. The sample records some 300,000 clones, approximately 88% being singletons. The sequenced sample was peripheral blood. The receptor source for this set is a woman aged 25 to 45 who had recovered from COVID-19. Each CDR3 is given with its conserved first and last residue. Fields, in order: V gene, D gene, J gene, clone size, CDR3 protein, CDR3 DNA. D genes are given only for firm matches. Some rows mark clone size as missing; the rest say once, few, many or name a class of expanded clone.

V: TRBV10-3; D: .; J: TRBJ2-7; size: .; CDR3: CAISAIQATSYEQYF; DNA: TGTGCCATCAGTGCTATACAGGCTACCTCCTACGAGCAGTACTTC
V: TRBV4-1; D: .; J: TRBJ1-3; size: .; CDR3: CASSQGGRNSGNTIYF; DNA: TGCGCCAGCAGCCAGGGGGGACGGAACTCTGGAAACACCATATATTTT
V: TRBV2; D: .; J: TRBJ2-2; size: few; CDR3: CASSNSGQNTGELFF; DNA: TGTGCCAGCAGTAATAGCGGACAAAACACCGGGGAGCTGTTTTTT
V: TRBV6-1; D: .; J: TRBJ1-1; size: .; CDR3: CASSEWWESTEAFF; DNA: TGTGCCAGCAGTGAGTGGTGGGAGAGCACTGAAGCTTTCTTT
V: TRBV3-1/TRBV3-2; D: TRBD1; J: TRBJ2-2; size: .; CDR3: CASSQAGTDTGELFF; DNA: TGTGCCAGCAGCCAAGCCGGGACAGACACCGGGGAGCTGTTTTTT
V: TRBV28; D: TRBD1; J: TRBJ1-5; size: .; CDR3: CAIHRGDGPQHF; DNA: TGTGCCATACACAGGGGAGATGGGCCCCAGCATTTT
V: TRBV15; D: TRBD2; J: TRBJ2-1; size: .; CDR3: CATSRERTSGGNEQFF; DNA: TGTGCCACCAGCAGAGAACGGACTAGCGGGGGCAATGAGCAGTTCTTC
V: TRBV6-5; D: TRBD1; J: TRBJ1-6; size: .; CDR3: CASSPGTGRSPLHF; DNA: TGTGCCAGCAGTCCCGGGACAGGGCGTTCACCCCTCCACTTT
V: TRBV28; D: TRBD1; J: TRBJ1-2; size: .; CDR3: CASTQTGGRSGYTF; DNA: TGTGCCAGCACTCAGACAGGGGGCAGGAGTGGCTACACCTTC
V: TRBV2; D: .; J: TRBJ1-1; size: few; CDR3: CASREGTGTEAFF; DNA: TGTGCCAGCAGAGAGGGTACCGGCACTGAAGCTTTCTTT
V: TRBV9; D: .; J: TRBJ1-3; size: .; CDR3: CASSAGSIGNTIYF; DNA: TGTGCCAGCAGCGCCGGGTCGATTGGAAACACCATATATTTT
V: TRBV9; D: .; J: TRBJ1-6; size: .; CDR3: CASGGGDNSPLHF; DNA: TGTGCCAGCGGCGGGGGAGATAATTCACCCCTCCACTTT
V: TRBV7-2; D: TRBD1; J: TRBJ1-1; size: .; CDR3: CASSLAGTGDTEAFF; DNA: TGTGCCAGCAGCTTAGCAGGGACAGGGGACACTGAAGCTTTCTTT
V: TRBV28; D: .; J: TRBJ2-3; size: .; CDR3: CASSLLASASTDTQYF; DNA: TGTGCCAGCAGTTTATTGGCTAGCGCAAGCACAGATACGCAGTATTTT
V: TRBV7-8; D: TRBD1; J: TRBJ1-1; size: .; CDR3: CASSSDRGYTEAFF; DNA: TGTGCCAGCAGCTCGGACAGGGGATATACTGAAGCTTTCTTT
V: TRBV12-3/TRBV12-4; D: .; J: TRBJ2-7; size: .; CDR3: CASTLFGGYEQYF; DNA: TGTGCCAGCACTCTCTTCGGGGGATACGAGCAGTACTTC
V: TRBV28; D: TRBD2; J: TRBJ2-1; size: .; CDR3: CASSSLAGHSYNEQFF; DNA: TGTGCCAGCAGTTCGTTAGCGGGGCACTCCTACAATGAGCAGTTCTTC
V: TRBV7-3; D: TRBD1; J: TRBJ2-7; size: .; CDR3: CASSLLGDGSRTGGNYEQYF; DNA: TGTGCCAGCAGCTTATTGGGGGACGGATCTAGGACAGGGGGCAACTACGAGCAGTACTTC
V: TRBV19; D: .; J: TRBJ1-1; size: .; CDR3: CASSGREGNTEAFF; DNA: TGTGCCAGTAGTGGACGGGAAGGTAACACTGAAGCTTTCTTT
V: TRBV3-1/TRBV3-2; D: TRBD1; J: TRBJ1-6; size: .; CDR3: CASSPVFGQGEVPLHF; DNA: TGTGCCAGCAGCCCCGTGTTTGGACAGGGCGAGGTCCCCCTCCACTTT
V: TRBV11-3; D: TRBD1; J: TRBJ2-7; size: .; CDR3: CASSFNRDSSEQYF; DNA: TGTGCCAGCAGCTTTAACCGGGACAGCTCCGAGCAGTACTTC
V: TRBV18; D: .; J: TRBJ1-2; size: .; CDR3: CASSPQGPKGYTF; DNA: TGTGCCAGCTCACCTCAGGGCCCGAAGGGCTACACCTTC
V: TRBV5-6; D: TRBD1; J: TRBJ2-7; size: .; CDR3: CASSLGGTGDIFQYF; DNA: TGTGCCAGCAGCTTGGGGGGGACAGGGGATATCTTCCAGTACTTC
V: TRBV2; D: TRBD2; J: TRBJ2-5; size: .; CDR3: CASTGPGRGGGETQYF; DNA: TGTGCCAGCACCGGCCCTGGTCGGGGGGGCGGAGAGACCCAGTACTTC
V: TRBV4-3; D: .; J: TRBJ1-6; size: .; CDR3: CASSQDEATGNSPLHF; DNA: TGCGCCAGCAGCCAAGATGAGGCCACAGGGAATTCACCCCTCCACTTT
V: TRBV20-1; D: TRBD1; J: TRBJ2-7; size: .; CDR3: CSAGGQGRSYEQYF; DNA: TGCAGTGCTGGTGGACAGGGCCGTTCCTACGAGCAGTACTTC
V: TRBV13; D: .; J: TRBJ2-3; size: .; CDR3: CASSLGLGADTQYF; DNA: TGTGCCAGCAGCTTAGGCCTCGGTGCGGATACGCAGTATTTT
V: TRBV15; D: .; J: TRBJ1-2; size: .; CDR3: CATSRDHSNYGYTF; DNA: TGTGCCACCAGCAGAGATCACTCTAACTATGGCTACACCTTC
V: TRBV5-1; D: .; J: TRBJ2-1; size: .; CDR3: CASHPGVFSYNEQFF; DNA: TGCGCCAGCCACCCGGGGGTATTCTCCTACAATGAGCAGTTCTTC
V: TRBV5-4; D: .; J: TRBJ1-1; size: .; CDR3: CASSLAGWTGRNTEAFF; DNA: TGTGCCAGCAGCTTGGCCGGGTGGACGGGGAGGAACACTGAAGCTTTCTTT
V: TRBV29-1; D: .; J: TRBJ1-1; size: .; CDR3: CSGSSRADTEAFF; DNA: TGCAGCGGATCGAGCAGGGCTGACACTGAAGCTTTCTTT
V: TRBV6-4; D: TRBD1; J: TRBJ2-3; size: many; CDR3: CASSDSWQGGTDTQYF; DNA: TGTGCCAGCAGTGACTCTTGGCAGGGGGGCACAGATACGCAGTATTTT
V: TRBV7-9; D: TRBD2; J: TRBJ2-5; size: .; CDR3: CASSWLAEQETQYF; DNA: TGTGCCAGCAGTTGGCTAGCGGAACAAGAGACCCAGTACTTC
V: TRBV15; D: .; J: TRBJ2-7; size: .; CDR3: CATSRRGQSYEQYF; DNA: TGTGCCACCAGCCGCCGAGGACAGTCCTACGAGCAGTACTTC
V: TRBV5-5; D: TRBD1; J: TRBJ2-2; size: .; CDR3: CASSLDRGTGELFF; DNA: TGTGCCAGCAGCTTAGACAGGGGGACCGGGGAGCTGTTTTTT
V: TRBV7-9; D: .; J: TRBJ1-2; size: .; CDR3: CASSSGDYGYTF; DNA: TGTGCCAGCAGCTCAGGGGACTATGGCTACACCTTC
V: TRBV5-4; D: TRBD1; J: TRBJ2-7; size: once; CDR3: CASSAQGAHEQYF; DNA: TGTGCCAGCAGCGCCCAGGGGGCCCACGAGCAGTACTTC
V: TRBV28; D: TRBD1; J: TRBJ2-1; size: once; CDR3: CASSLSSDRGKQFF; DNA: TGTGCCAGCAGTTTATCTTCGGACAGGGGGAAGCAGTTCTTC
V: TRBV3-1/TRBV3-2; D: TRBD2; J: TRBJ2-5; size: .; CDR3: CASGRGSQETQYF; DNA: TGTGCCAGCGGGCGGGGGTCACAAGAGACCCAGTACTTC
V: TRBV30; D: .; J: TRBJ1-2; size: once; CDR3: CAWSAPNGGAYGYTF; DNA: TGTGCCTGGAGTGCCCCAAATGGAGGGGCCTATGGCTACACCTTC
V: TRBV3-1/TRBV3-2; D: .; J: TRBJ1-3; size: .; CDR3: CASSLGAHGNTIYF; DNA: TGTGCCAGCAGCCTGGGGGCACATGGAAACACCATATATTTT
V: TRBV4-1; D: .; J: TRBJ1-3; size: .; CDR3: CASSQGSFSGREAYSGNTIYF; DNA: TGCGCCAGCAGCCAAGGCTCCTTCTCCGGACGGGAAGCCTACTCTGGAAACACCATATATTTT
V: TRBV15; D: TRBD1; J: TRBJ1-1; size: .; CDR3: CATSMDGQGSFEAFF; DNA: TGTGCCACCAGCATGGACGGACAGGGAAGCTTTGAAGCTTTCTTT
V: TRBV6-6; D: TRBD1; J: TRBJ1-5; size: .; CDR3: CASSTLDRGGNQPQHF; DNA: TGTGCCAGCAGTACTTTGGACAGGGGTGGCAATCAGCCCCAGCATTTT